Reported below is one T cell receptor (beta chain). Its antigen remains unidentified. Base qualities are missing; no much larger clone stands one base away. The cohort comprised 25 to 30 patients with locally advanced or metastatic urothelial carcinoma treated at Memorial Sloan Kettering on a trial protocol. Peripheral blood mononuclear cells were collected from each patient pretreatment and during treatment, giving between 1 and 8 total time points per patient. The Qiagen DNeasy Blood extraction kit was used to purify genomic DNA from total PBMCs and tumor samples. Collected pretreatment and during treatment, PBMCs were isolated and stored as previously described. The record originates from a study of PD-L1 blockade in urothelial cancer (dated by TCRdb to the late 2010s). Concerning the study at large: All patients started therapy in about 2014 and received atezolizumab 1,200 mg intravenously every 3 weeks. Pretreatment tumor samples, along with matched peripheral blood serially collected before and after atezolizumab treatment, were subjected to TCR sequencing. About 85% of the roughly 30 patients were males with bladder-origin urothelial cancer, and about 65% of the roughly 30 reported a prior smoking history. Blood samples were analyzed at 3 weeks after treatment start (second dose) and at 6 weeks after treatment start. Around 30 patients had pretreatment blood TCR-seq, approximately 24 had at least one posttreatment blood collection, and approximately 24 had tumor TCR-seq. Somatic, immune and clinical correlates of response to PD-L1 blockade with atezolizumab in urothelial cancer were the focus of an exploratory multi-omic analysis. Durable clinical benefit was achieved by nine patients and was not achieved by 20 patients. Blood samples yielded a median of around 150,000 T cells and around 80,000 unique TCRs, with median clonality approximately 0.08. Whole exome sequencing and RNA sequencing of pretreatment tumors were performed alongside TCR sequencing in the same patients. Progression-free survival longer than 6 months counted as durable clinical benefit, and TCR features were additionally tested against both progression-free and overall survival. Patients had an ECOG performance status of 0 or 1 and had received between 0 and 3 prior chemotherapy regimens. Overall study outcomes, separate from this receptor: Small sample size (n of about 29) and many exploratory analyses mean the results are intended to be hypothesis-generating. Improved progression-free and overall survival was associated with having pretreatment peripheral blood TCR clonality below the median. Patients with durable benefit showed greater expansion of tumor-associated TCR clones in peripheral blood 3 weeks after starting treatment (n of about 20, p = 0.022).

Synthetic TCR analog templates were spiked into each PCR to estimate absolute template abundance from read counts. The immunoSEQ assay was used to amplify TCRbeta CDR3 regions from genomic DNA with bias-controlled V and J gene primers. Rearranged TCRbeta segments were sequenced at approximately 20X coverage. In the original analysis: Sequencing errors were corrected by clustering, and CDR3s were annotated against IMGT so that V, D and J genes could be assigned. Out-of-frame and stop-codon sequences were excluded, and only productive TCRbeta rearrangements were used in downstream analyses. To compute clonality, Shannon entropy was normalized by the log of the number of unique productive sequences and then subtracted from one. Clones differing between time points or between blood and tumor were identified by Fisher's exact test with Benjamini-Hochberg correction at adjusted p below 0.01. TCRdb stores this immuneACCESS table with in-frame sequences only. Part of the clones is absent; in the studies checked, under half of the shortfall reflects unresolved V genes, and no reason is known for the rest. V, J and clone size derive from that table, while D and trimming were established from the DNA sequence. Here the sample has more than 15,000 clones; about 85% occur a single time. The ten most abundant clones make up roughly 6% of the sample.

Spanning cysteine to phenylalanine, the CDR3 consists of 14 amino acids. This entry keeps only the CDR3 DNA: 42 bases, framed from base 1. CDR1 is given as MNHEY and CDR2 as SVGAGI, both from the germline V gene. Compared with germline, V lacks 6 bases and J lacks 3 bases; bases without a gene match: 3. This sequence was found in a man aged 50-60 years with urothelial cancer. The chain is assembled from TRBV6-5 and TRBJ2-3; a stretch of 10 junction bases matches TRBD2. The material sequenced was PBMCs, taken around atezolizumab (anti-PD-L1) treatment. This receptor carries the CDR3 CASSASGSTDTQYF. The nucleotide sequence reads TGTGCCAGCAGCGCTAGCGGGAGTACAGATACGCAGTATTTT.